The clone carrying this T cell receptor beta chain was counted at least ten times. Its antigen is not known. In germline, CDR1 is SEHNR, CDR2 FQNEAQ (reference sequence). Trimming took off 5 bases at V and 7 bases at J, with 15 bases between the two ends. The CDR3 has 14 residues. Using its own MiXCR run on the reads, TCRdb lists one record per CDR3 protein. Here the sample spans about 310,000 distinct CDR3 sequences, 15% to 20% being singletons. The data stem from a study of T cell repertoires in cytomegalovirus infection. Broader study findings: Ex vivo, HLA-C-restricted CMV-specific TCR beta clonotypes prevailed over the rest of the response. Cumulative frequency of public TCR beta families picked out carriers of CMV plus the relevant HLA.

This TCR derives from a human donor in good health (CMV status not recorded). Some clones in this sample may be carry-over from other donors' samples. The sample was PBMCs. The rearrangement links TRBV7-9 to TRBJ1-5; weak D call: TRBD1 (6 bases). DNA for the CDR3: TGTGCCAGCAGCGACCGCGGGGGGCGGCAGCCCCAGCATTTT. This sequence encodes CASSDRGGRQPQHF.